This T cell receptor beta chain stems from a study of T-cell memory formation after mild COVID-19. TCRalpha and TCRbeta libraries used 5'RACE with constant-segment primers and UMIs. TCRdb re-analysed the 5' RACE reads in MiXCR, keeping a single row per CDR3 protein. The table lists 280,000 or so distinct CDR3 sequences, approximately 19% of them singletons. Study results and limitations: Clones contracting across day 15 to 85 had a balanced CD4/CD8 profile; later expanding clones leaned CD4+.

Details on this clonotype: Its cognate antigen is unknown.

This receptor was identified in a young man who had mild COVID-19 (a few samples of this study predate the infection). Cell type and time point are not known. Material for sequencing was PBMCs or a T cell subset sorted from them (not recorded which).

The CDR3 sequence: CSARRSGGNTIYF. CDR3 DNA: TGCAGTGCTAGACGGTCGGGGGGAAACACCATATATTTT. The V and J genes are TRBV20-1 and TRBJ1-3; D remains ambiguous. The CDR3 covers 13 residues. Trimming cost V 2 bases and J 4 bases, with 9 bases left between them. Germline CDR1 is DFQATT and CDR2 is SNEGSKA (reference sequence).